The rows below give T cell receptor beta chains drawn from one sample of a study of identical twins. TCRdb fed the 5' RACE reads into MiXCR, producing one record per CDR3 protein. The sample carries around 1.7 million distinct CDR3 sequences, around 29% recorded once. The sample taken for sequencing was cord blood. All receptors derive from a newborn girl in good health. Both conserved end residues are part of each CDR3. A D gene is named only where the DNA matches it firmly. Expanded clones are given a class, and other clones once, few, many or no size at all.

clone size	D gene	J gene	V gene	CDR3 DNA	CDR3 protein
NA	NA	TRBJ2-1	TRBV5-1	TGCGTCAGCAAGAGAGGGGGGCAGGAAATCAATGAGCAGTTCTTC	CVSKRGGQEINEQFF
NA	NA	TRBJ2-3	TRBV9	TGTGCCAGCAGCGTAGGGTGGGTCATGGATACGCAGTATTTT	CASSVGWVMDTQYF
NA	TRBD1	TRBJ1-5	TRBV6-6	TGTGCCAGCAGTTCGGACAGGCCCCAGCCCCAGCATTTT	CASSSDRPQPQHF
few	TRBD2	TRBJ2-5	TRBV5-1	TGCGCCAGCAGCTTGGGTAGCGGGAGGAACCAAGAGACCCAGTACTTC	CASSLGSGRNQETQYF
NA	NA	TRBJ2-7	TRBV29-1	TGCAGCGTTGCATTGGGACGGGCGGCCTACGAGCAGTACTTC	CSVALGRAAYEQYF
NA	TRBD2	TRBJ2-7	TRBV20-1	TGCAGTGCTAGAAAGACTAGCGGGATATGGAATGAGCAGTACTTC	CSARKTSGIWNEQYF
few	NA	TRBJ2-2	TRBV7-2	TGTGCCAGCAGCTCGGACAGCGGGGAGCTGTTTTTT	CASSSDSGELFF
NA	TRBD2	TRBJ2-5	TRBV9	TGTGCCAGCAGCGTAGGCGGGAGCGGTGAGTGGACCCAGTACTTC	CASSVGGSGEWTQYF
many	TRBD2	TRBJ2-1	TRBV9	TGTGCCAGCAGCGGTTTAGCGGGAGGAAGCTACAATGAGCAGTTCTTC	CASSGLAGGSYNEQFF
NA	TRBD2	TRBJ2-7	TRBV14	TGTGCCAGCAGCCAAGGTCTGCGACTAGCGGTCTCCTCCTACAATGAGCAGTACTTC	CASSQGLRLAVSSYNEQYF
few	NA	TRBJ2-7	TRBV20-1	TGCAGTGCTAGAAACAGGAGCTCCTACGAGCAGTACTTC	CSARNRSSYEQYF
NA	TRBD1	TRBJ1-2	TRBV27	TGTGCCAGCAGTTTTGAGGGGGCAAGGATCTATGGCTACACCTTC	CASSFEGARIYGYTF
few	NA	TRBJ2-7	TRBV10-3	TGTGCCATCAAGCCCCAAGCGAAGTCCTACGAGCAGTACTTC	CAIKPQAKSYEQYF
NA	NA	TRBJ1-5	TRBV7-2	TGTGCCAGCAGCTTAGGGGCAGTTAGCAATCAGCCCCAGCATTTT	CASSLGAVSNQPQHF
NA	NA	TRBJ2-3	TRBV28	TGTGCCAGCAGTTTTCCGTACGGGAGCGGAACAGATACGCAGTATTTT	CASSFPYGSGTDTQYF
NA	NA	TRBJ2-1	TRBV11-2	TGTGCCAGCAGCTTAGTAGGGGGGGATGTCGATGAGCAGTTCTTC	CASSLVGGDVDEQFF
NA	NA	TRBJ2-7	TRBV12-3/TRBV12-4	TGTGCCAGCAGCCTCGGGACAAAGAGCTCCTACGAGCAGTACTTC	CASSLGTKSSYEQYF
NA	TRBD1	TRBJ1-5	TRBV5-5	TGTGCCAGCAGTTGGCGACAGGGCGATCAGCCCCAGCATTTT	CASSWRQGDQPQHF
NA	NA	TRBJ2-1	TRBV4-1	TGCGCCAGCAGCCAATTTTCTGGCAATGAGCAGTTCTTC	CASSQFSGNEQFF
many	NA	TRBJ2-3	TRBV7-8	TGTGCCAGCAGTTGGGTAGGGGCAGATACGCAGTATTTT	CASSWVGADTQYF
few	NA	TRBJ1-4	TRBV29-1	TGCAGCGTTGGTGGGCAGGGCCCTAATGAAAAACTGTTTTTT	CSVGGQGPNEKLFF
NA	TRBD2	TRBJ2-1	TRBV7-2	TGTGCCAGCAGCTCGACTAGCGGGTACTACAATGAGCAGTTCTTC	CASSSTSGYYNEQFF
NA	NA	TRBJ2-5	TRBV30	TGTGCCTGGAGTGGGTCGACCGGTGGGACCCAGTACTTC	CAWSGSTGGTQYF
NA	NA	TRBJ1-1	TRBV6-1	TGTGCCAGCAGTGAATTTGACGTGGACACTGAAGCTTTCTTT	CASSEFDVDTEAFF
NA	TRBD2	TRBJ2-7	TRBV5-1	TGCGCCAGCAGCTGGGGGACTAGCGTCTACGAGCAGTACTTC	CASSWGTSVYEQYF
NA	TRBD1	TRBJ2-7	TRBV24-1	TGTGCCACCAGGGGTGGACAGGGGTACAATGAGCAGTACTTC	CATRGGQGYNEQYF
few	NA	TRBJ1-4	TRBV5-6	TGTGCCAGCAGCTTGAACCCTCCGCCGCCAGGGACAACTAATGAAAAACTGTTTTTT	CASSLNPPPPGTTNEKLFF
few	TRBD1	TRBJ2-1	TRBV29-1	TGCAGCGTTGTAGACAGGGGAACCTACAATGAGCAGTTCTTC	CSVVDRGTYNEQFF
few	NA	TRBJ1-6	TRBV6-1	TGTGCCAGCAGTGAGGTCGATTTAAGCTCCTATAATTCACCCCTCCACTTT	CASSEVDLSSYNSPLHF
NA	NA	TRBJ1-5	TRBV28	TGTGCCAGCAGTACGCCCCGAGGGCATCAGCCCCAGCATTTT	CASSTPRGHQPQHF
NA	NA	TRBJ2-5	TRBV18	TGTGCCAGCTCACCGCCACAGCTCCACCAAGAGACCCAGTACTTC	CASSPPQLHQETQYF
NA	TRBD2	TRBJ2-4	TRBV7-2	TGTGCCAGCAGGCAGCGGGAGGGTCTACTAGCCAAAAACATTCAGTACTTC	CASRQREGLLAKNIQYF
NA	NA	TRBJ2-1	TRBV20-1	TGCAGTCCGTCCGGTTTGGACGGAAGATATGGGCAGTTCTTC	CSPSGLDGRYGQFF
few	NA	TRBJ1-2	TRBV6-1	TGTGCCAGCACATGGCCTAACTATGGCTACACCTTC	CASTWPNYGYTF
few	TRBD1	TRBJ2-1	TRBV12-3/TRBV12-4	TGTGCCAGCAGACTTGACAGGGTTTTTGGGAACGAGCAGTTCTTC	CASRLDRVFGNEQFF
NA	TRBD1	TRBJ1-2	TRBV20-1	TGCAGTGCTCCAAGTCTGTGGGACAGTCATGGCTACACCTTC	CSAPSLWDSHGYTF
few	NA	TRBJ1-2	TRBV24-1	TGTGCCACCAGTGGGGGAGGCGCCGGCTACACCTTC	CATSGGGAGYTF
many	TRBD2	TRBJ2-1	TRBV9	TGTGCCAGCAGCCCACCACCCGGACTAGCCTACAATGAGCAGTTCTTC	CASSPPPGLAYNEQFF
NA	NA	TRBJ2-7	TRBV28	TGTGCCAGTTCGAGACACGAGCAGTACTTC	CASSRHEQYF
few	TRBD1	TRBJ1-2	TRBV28	TGTGCCAGCAGTCTAGGACAGGGAGTGGATGGCTACACCTTC	CASSLGQGVDGYTF
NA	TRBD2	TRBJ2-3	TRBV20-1	TGCAGAGGGGGACTAGCGGGTTTCTCTAGCACAGATACGCAGTATTTT	CRGGLAGFSSTDTQYF